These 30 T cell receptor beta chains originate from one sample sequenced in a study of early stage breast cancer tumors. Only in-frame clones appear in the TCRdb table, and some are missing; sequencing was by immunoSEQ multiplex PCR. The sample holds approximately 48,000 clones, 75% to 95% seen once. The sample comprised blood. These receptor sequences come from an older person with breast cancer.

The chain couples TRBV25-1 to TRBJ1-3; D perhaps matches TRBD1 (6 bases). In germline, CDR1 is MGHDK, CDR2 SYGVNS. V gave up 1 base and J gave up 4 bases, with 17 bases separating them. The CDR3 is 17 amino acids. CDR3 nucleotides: TGTGCCAGCAGTGAATCAGGTAGAACAGGGAGAGGAAACACCATATATTTT. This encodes CASSESGRTGRGNTIYF.

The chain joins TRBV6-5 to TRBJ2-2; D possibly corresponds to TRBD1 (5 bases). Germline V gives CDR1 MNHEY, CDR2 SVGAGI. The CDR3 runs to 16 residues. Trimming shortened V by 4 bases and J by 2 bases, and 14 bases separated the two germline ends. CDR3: CASSSTGGANTGELFF. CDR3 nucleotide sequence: TGTGCCAGCAGTTCCACCGGTGGGGCCAACACCGGGGAGCTGTTTTTT.

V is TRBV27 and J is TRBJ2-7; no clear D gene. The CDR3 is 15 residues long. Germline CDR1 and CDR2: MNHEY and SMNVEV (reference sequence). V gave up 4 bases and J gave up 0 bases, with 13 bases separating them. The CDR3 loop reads CASSSTLTNSYEQYF. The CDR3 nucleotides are TGTGCCAGCAGTTCGACTCTCACGAACTCCTACGAGCAGTACTTC.

The chain's CDR3 is CASSPSTGGAGSNQPQHF. In nucleotides, the CDR3 is TGTGCCAGCTCACCGTCGACAGGGGGCGCGGGAAGCAATCAGCCCCAGCATTTT. The J gene is TRBJ1-5, the V gene TRBV18; 10 positions agree with TRBD1. The germline CDR1 and CDR2 sequences are KGHSH and LQKENI. Trimming cost V 3 bases and J 1 base; bases outside gene matches: 9. The CDR3 sequence is 18 residues long.

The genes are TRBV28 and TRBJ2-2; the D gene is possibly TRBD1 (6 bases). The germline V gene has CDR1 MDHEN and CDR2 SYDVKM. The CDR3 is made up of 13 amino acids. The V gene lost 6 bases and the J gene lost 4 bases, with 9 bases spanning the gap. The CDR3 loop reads CASRGQFTGELFF. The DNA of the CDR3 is TGTGCCAGCAGAGGACAGTTCACCGGGGAGCTGTTTTTT. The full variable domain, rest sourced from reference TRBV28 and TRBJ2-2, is DVKVTQSSRYLVKRTGEKVFLECVQDMDHENMFWYRQDPGLGLRLIYFSYDVKMKEKGDIPEGYSVSREKKERFSLILESASTNQTSMYLCASRGQFTGELFFGEGSRLTVL.

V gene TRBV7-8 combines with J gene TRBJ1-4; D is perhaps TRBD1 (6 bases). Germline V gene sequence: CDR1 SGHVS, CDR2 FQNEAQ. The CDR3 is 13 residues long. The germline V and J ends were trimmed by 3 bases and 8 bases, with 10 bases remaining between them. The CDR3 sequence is CASSLDSGEKLFF. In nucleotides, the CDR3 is TGTGCCAGCAGCTTGGACAGCGGAGAAAAACTGTTTTTT.

CDR3 protein: CASSQDASGGTDTQYF. The CDR3 region has the DNA TGCGCCAGCAGCCAAGATGCCAGCGGGGGCACAGATACGCAGTATTTT. This sequence joins TRBV4-3 and TRBJ2-3; TRBD2 matches 7 bases. Germline V gene lookup returns CDR1 LGHNA and CDR2 YSLEER. Trimming at V came to 0 bases and at J to 1 base, leaving 4 bases not matched to a gene. The length of the CDR3 is 16 residues.

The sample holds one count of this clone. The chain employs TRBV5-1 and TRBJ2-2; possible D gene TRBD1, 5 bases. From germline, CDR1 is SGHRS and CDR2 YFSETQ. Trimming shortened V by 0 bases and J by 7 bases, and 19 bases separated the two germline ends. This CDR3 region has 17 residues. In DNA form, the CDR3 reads TGCGCCAGCAGCTTGGGATCTGGGGCCGCTCAGGGCGGGGAGCTGTTTTTT. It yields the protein CASSLGSGAAQGGELFF.

This CDR3 is CARTGTGANTGELFF. The CDR3 DNA sequence: TGTGCCAGGACCGGGACAGGGGCGAACACCGGGGAGCTGTTTTTT. This chain joins TRBV7-9 and TRBJ2-2, with TRBD1 identical over 10 bases. The CDR3 has 15 amino acids. The germline V gene has CDR1 SEHNR and CDR2 FQNEAQ (reference sequence). Trimming removed 9 bases from V and 0 bases from J; junction bases left unmatched: 4.

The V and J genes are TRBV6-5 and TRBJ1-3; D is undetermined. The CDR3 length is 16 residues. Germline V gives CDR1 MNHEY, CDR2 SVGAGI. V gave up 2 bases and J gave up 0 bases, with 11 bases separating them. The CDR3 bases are TGTGCCAGCAGTTACGCGGAGGCCACCTCTGGAAACACCATATATTTT. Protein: CASSYAEATSGNTIYF.

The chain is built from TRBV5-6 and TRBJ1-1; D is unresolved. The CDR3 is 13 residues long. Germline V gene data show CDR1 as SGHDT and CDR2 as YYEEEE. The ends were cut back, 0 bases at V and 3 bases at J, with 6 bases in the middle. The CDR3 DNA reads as TGTGCCAGCAGCTTGGTGACTTACACTGAAGCTTTCTTT. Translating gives CASSLVTYTEAFF.

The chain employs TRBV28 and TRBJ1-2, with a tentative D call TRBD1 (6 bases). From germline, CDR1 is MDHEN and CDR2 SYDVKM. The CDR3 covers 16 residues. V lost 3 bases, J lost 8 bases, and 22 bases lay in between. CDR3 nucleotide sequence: TGTGCCAGCAGTTTCCCGCCGTACCTGGTTAGGGGGGGCTACACCTTC. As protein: CASSFPPYLVRGGYTF.

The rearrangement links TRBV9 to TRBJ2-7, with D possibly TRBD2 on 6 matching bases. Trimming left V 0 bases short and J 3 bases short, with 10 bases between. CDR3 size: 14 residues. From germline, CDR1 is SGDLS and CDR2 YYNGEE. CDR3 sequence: CASSVGTGVYEQYF. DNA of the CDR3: TGTGCCAGCAGCGTAGGTACGGGGGTCTACGAGCAGTACTTC.

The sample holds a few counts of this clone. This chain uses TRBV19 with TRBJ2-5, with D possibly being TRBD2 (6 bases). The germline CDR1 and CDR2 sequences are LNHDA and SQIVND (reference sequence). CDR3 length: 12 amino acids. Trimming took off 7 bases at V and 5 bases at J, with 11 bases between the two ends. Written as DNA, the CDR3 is TGTGCCAGTACAGAGGGAGGCGAGACCCAGTACTTC. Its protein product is CASTEGGETQYF. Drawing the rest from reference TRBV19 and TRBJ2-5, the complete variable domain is DGGITQSPKYLFRKEGQNVTLSCEQNLNHDAMYWYRQDPGQGLRLIYYSQIVNDFQKGDIAEGYSVSREKKESFPLTVTSAQKNPTAFYLCASTEGGETQYFGPGTRLLVL.

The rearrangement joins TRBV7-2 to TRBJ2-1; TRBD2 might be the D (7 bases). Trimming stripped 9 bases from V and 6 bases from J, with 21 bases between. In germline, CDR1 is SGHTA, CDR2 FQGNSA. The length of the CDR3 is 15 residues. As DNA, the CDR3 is TGTGCCAGTAACCCCGGGGGGCGCCCGGTCAATGAGCAGTTCTTC. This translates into CASNPGGRPVNEQFF.

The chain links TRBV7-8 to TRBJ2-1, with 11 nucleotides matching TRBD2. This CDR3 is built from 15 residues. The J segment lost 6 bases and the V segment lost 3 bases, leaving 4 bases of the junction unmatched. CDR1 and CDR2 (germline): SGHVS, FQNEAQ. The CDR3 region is CASSLGLADFNEQFF. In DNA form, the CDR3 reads TGTGCCAGCAGCTTGGGACTAGCGGACTTCAATGAGCAGTTCTTC. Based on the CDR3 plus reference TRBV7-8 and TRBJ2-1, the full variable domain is GAGVSQSPRYKVAKRGQDVALRCDPISGHVSLFWYQQALGQGPEFLTYFQNEAQLDKSGLPSDRFFAERPEGSVSTLKIQRTQQEDSAVYLCASSLGLADFNEQFFGPGTRLTVL.

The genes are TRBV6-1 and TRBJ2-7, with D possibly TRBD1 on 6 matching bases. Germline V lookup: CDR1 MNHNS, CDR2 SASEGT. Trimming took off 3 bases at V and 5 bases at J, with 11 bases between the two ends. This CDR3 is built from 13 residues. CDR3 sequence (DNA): TGTGCCAGCAGTGACCCCGGGGACAACGAGCAGTACTTC. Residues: CASSDPGDNEQYF.

The DNA of the CDR3 is TGCAGCGTTGATCGGACCGGGAGTCAGGTTCAACATGAGCAGTTCTTC. As protein: CSVDRTGSQVQHEQFF. The chain couples TRBV29-1 to TRBJ2-1; D possibly corresponds to TRBD2 (6 bases). V was pared by 3 bases and J by 8 bases, with 23 bases between. The CDR3 length is 16 residues. Per germline, CDR1 SQVTM and CDR2 ANQGSEA.

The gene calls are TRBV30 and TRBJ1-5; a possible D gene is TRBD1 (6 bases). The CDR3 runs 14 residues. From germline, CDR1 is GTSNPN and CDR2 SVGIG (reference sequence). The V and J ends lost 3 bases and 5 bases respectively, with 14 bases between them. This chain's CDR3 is CAWRGLGADQPQHF. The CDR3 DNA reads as TGTGCCTGGAGGGGCTTGGGGGCCGATCAGCCCCAGCATTTT. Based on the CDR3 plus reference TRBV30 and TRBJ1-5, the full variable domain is SQTIHQWPATLVQPVGSPLSLECTVEGTSNPNLYWYRQAAGRGLQLLFYSVGIGQISSEVPQNLSASRPQDRQFILSSKKLLLSDSGFYLCAWRGLGADQPQHFGDGTRLSIL.

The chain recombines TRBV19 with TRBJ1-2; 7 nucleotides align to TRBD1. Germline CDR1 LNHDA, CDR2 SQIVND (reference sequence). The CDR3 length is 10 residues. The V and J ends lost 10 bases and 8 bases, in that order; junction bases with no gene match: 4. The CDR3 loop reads CAIYRGGYTF. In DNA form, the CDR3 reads TGTGCCATATACAGGGGCGGCTACACCTTC.

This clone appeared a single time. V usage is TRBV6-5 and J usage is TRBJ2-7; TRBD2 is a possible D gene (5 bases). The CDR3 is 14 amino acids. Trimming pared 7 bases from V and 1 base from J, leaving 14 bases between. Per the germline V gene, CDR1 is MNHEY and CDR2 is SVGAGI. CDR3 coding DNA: TGTGCCAGCACCGTTAGGCGAGGGTCCTACGAGCAGTACTTC. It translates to CASTVRRGSYEQYF.

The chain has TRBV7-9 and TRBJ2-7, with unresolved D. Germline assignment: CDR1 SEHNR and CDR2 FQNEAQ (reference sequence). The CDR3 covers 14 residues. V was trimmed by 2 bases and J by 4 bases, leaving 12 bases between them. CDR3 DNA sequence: TGTGCCAGCAGCTTAAGCGCGCCCGGTTACGAGCAGTACTTC. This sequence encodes CASSLSAPGYEQYF. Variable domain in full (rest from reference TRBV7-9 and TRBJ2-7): DTGVSQNPRHKITKRGQNVTFRCDPISEHNRLYWYRQTLGQGPEFLTYFQNEAQLEKSRLLSDRFSAERPKGSFSTLEIQRTEQGDSAMYLCASSLSAPGYEQYFGPGTRLTVT.

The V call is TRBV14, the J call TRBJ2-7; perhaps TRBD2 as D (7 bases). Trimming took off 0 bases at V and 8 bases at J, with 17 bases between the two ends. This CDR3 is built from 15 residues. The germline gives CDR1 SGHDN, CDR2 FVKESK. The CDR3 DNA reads TGTGCCAGCAGCCAAGATCATTTGCGGGGGCAAAAGCAGTACTTC. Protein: CASSQDHLRGQKQYF.

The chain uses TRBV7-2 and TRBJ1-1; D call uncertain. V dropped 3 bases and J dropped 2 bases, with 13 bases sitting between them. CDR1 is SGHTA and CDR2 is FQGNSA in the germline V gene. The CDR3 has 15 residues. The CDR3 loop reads CASSFRGSANTEAFF. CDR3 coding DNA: TGTGCCAGCAGCTTTCGAGGGTCAGCAAACACTGAAGCTTTCTTT.

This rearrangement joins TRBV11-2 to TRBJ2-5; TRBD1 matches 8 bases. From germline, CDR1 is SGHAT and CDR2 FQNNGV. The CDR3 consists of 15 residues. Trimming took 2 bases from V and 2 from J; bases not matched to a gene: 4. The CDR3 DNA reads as TGTGCCAGCAGCTTAATGACAGGGGAGCAAGAGACCCAGTACTTC. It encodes CASSLMTGEQETQYF.

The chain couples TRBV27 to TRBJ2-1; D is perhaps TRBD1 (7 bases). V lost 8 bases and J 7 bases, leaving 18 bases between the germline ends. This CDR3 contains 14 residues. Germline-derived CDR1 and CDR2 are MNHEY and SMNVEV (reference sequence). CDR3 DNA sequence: TGTGCCAGCTCACCCCAACAGGGGAGGAATGAGCAGTTCTTC. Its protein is CASSPQQGRNEQFF.

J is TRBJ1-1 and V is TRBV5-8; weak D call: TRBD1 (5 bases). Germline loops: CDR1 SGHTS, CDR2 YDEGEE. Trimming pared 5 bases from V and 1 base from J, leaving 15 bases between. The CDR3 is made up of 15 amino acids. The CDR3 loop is CASRAEGVGNTEAFF. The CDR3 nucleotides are TGTGCCAGCAGAGCCGAAGGGGTTGGGAACACTGAAGCTTTCTTT.

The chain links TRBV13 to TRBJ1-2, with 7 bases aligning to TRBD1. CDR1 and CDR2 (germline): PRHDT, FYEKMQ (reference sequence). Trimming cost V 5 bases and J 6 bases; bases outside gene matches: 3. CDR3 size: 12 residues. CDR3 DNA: TGTGCCAGCAGCATGACAGGGAATGGCTACACCTTC. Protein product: CASSMTGNGYTF.

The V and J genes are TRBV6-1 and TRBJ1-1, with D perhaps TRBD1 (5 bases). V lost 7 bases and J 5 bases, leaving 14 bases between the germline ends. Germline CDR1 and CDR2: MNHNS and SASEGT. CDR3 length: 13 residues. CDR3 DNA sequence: TGTGCCAGCAAGGGGCAGGGATGGACTGAAGCTTTCTTT. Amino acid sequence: CASKGQGWTEAFF.

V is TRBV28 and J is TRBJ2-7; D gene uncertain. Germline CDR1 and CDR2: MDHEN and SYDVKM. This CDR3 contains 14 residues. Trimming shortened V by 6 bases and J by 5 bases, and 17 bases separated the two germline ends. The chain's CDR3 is CASSTYLPSHEQYF. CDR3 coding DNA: TGTGCCAGCAGCACCTACCTACCGAGCCACGAGCAGTACTTC. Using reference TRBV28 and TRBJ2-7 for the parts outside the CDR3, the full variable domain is DVKVTQSSRYLVKRTGEKVFLECVQDMDHENMFWYRQDPGLGLRLIYFSYDVKMKEKGDIPEGYSVSREKKERFSLILESASTNQTSMYLCASSTYLPSHEQYFGPGTRLTVT.